This TCR beta chain was sequenced for a study of T cells in Graves' hyperthyroidism and ophthalmopathy. Overall study context: Peripheral blood was drawn at first diagnosis, prior to all treatment.

This clonotype was detected only once. The CDR3 regions of TCR beta were amplified from RNA transcripts. First-round RT-PCR targeting the TCR CDR3 was performed with the HTBI primer set. Each CDR3 protein gets one entry after TCRdb re-called the multiplex PCR reads with MiXCR. This sample has hundreds of thousands of distinct CDR3 sequences; 15% to 20% occur once, and the top ten carry over 45%. The V and J ends lost 4 bases and 7 bases, in that order; junction bases with no gene match: 7. Germline values: CDR1 SGDLS, CDR2 YYNGEE. There are 14 residues in the CDR3. The sequencing sample was made of blood. The chain recombines TRBV9 with TRBJ1-2, with 10 bases that match TRBD1. The receptor's source is a man aged 35 to 55 with Graves' ophthalmopathy. The CDR3 nucleotides read TGTGCCAGCAGCACGCGGGACAGGGGACCTGGCTACACCTTC. Translation gives CASSTRDRGPGYTF.